A selection of T cell receptor beta chains follows, all from one sample in a study of blood T cell repertoires in COVID-19. Libraries were prepared by immunoSEQ multiplex PCR; TCRdb keeps only in-frame clonotypes and omits some of them. The sample lists about 180,000 clones, 86% occurring once. The sequencing input was peripheral blood. These receptors were collected from a woman in her 30s with active or convalescent COVID-19. CDR3s include the opening cysteine and the closing phenylalanine or tryptophan. The order of the fields is J gene, V gene, D gene, clone size, CDR3 length, CDR3 protein, CDR3 DNA. A D gene is named only where the DNA matches it firmly. Not every row has a clone size; where given, it reads once, few, many or a size class.

TRBJ1-4,TRBV15,NA,NA,18,CATSRDRRFLGTNEKLFF,TGTGCCACCAGCAGAGATCGGAGGTTCCTTGGAACTAATGAAAAACTGTTTTTT
TRBJ1-1,TRBV5-6,TRBD1,NA,15,CASRDRGRRNTEAFF,TGTGCCAGCAGGGACAGGGGGCGAAGGAACACTGAAGCTTTCTTT
TRBJ2-1,TRBV6-5,TRBD2,once,11,CASSTTSELFF,TGTGCCAGCAGTACGACTAGCGAGCTGTTCTTC
TRBJ1-3,TRBV5-4,TRBD1,NA,14,CATRDSAFGHTIYF,TGTGCCACCCGGGACAGTGCGTTCGGGCACACCATATATTTT
TRBJ1-1,TRBV7-2,NA,NA,15,CASSFTGITNTEAFF,TGTGCCAGCAGCTTTACAGGGATAACGAACACTGAAGCTTTCTTT
TRBJ2-7,TRBV5-1,NA,NA,14,CASSSTGTPYEQYF,TGCGCCAGCAGCTCGACAGGGACTCCCTACGAGCAGTACTTC
TRBJ2-7,TRBV5-4,TRBD1,NA,14,CASSSRTGEDEQYF,TGTGCCAGCAGCTCCAGGACAGGGGAGGACGAGCAGTACTTC
TRBJ1-2,TRBV20-1,NA,NA,13,CSASNRVGYGYTF,TGCAGTGCTAGTAACAGGGTAGGCTATGGCTACACCTTC
TRBJ1-5,TRBV30,NA,NA,16,CAWSVGSSTGRKPQHF,TGTGCCTGGAGTGTTGGTAGTAGCACAGGCAGGAAGCCCCAGCATTTT
TRBJ1-2,TRBV20-1,NA,NA,12,CSASPRLYGYTF,TGCAGTGCTAGTCCCAGGCTCTATGGCTACACCTTC
TRBJ1-2,TRBV4-1,TRBD1,once,15,CASSQPGTGGFGYTF,TGCGCCAGCAGCCAGCCCGGGACAGGGGGCTTTGGCTACACCTTC
TRBJ1-5,TRBV10-2,NA,NA,14,CASSQTGINQPQHF,TGCGCCAGCAGCCAAACAGGGATCAATCAGCCCCAGCATTTT
TRBJ2-7,TRBV28,NA,few,19,CASSTYYRRGTEHSYEQYF,TGTGCCAGCAGTACCTATTACAGGAGGGGGACAGAACACTCCTACGAGCAGTACTTC
TRBJ2-7,TRBV5-1,TRBD2,NA,15,CASSLGSSGTYEQYF,TGCGCCAGCAGCTTGGGTTCTAGCGGTACCTACGAGCAGTACTTC
TRBJ2-5,TRBV7-6,NA,NA,13,CASSLSFQETQYF,TGTGCCAGCAGCTTATCCTTCCAAGAGACCCAGTACTTC
TRBJ2-2,TRBV6-6,TRBD2,NA,16,CASRRAGVRSTGELFF,TGTGCCAGCCGTCGAGCGGGAGTCCGGAGCACCGGGGAGCTGTTTTTT
TRBJ2-7,TRBV3-1/TRBV3-2,TRBD2,NA,13,CASGTSGGEWQYF,TGTGCCAGCGGGACTAGCGGAGGCGAGTGGCAGTACTTC
TRBJ1-6,TRBV21-1,NA,NA,19,CASSKAHRGPGYYNSPLHF,TGTGCCAGCAGCAAAGCTCACAGGGGACCTGGCTATTATAATTCACCCCTCCACTTT
TRBJ2-7,TRBV28,TRBD2,NA,14,CASTGGGPAYEQYF,TGTGCCAGCACGGGGGGGGGACCAGCCTACGAGCAGTACTTC
TRBJ2-4,TRBV14,NA,NA,15,CASSPLGAGGVIQYF,TGTGCCAGCAGCCCCTTAGGGGCCGGGGGAGTCATTCAGTACTTC
TRBJ1-1,TRBV5-1,NA,NA,13,CASSLRSAGEAFF,TGCGCCAGCAGCTTGAGGTCCGCAGGTGAAGCTTTCTTT
TRBJ2-7,TRBV27,NA,NA,15,CASSSGGGLDYEQYF,TGTGCCAGCAGTAGCGGCGGGGGCCTTGACTACGAGCAGTACTTC
TRBJ2-3,TRBV7-9,TRBD1,NA,15,CASSPGTASTDTQYF,TGTGCCAGCAGCCCCGGGACAGCTAGCACAGATACGCAGTATTTT
TRBJ1-2,TRBV6-6,NA,once,12,CASSYDGLGKRW,TGTGCCAGCAGTTACGACGGTCTAGGCAAGAGGTGG
TRBJ1-6,TRBV7-9,TRBD1,once,18,CASSFGAAGQPDNSPLHF,TGTGCCAGCAGCTTTGGGGCCGCGGGACAGCCAGATAATTCACCCCTCCACTTT
TRBJ2-7,TRBV6-5,TRBD2,NA,15,CASTPLRDYSYEQYF,TGTGCCAGCACCCCTCTCAGGGACTATTCCTACGAGCAGTACTTC
TRBJ1-6,TRBV19,NA,NA,14,CASSTSGVRSPLHF,TGTGCCAGTAGTACCTCAGGGGTTCGGTCACCCCTCCACTTT
TRBJ1-5,TRBV4-1,NA,once,13,CASSQAVNTPQHF,TGCGCCAGCAGCCAGGCCGTTAATACGCCCCAGCATTTT
TRBJ2-7,TRBV3-1/TRBV3-2,TRBD1,NA,15,CASSQPQGALYEQYF,TGTGCCAGCAGCCAACCACAGGGGGCTTTGTACGAGCAGTACTTC
TRBJ2-2,TRBV24-1,NA,once,12,CATSEWTGELFF,TGTGCCACCAGTGAATGGACAGGGGAGCTGTTTTTT
TRBJ1-1,TRBV6-4,NA,NA,14,CASSDSATHTEAFF,TGTGCCAGCAGTGACTCGGCCACCCACACTGAAGCTTTCTTT
TRBJ2-7,TRBV12-3/TRBV12-4,NA,NA,12,CASSWTVGEQYF,TGTGCCAGCAGTTGGACAGTCGGCGAGCAGTACTTC
TRBJ2-1,TRBV7-2,TRBD2,NA,16,CASSLGLAASYNEQFF,TGTGCCAGCAGCTTAGGGCTAGCGGCCTCCTACAATGAGCAGTTCTTC
TRBJ2-1,TRBV7-9,NA,NA,12,CASTGWAPEQFF,TGTGCCAGCACAGGATGGGCCCCCGAGCAGTTCTTC
TRBJ2-7,TRBV30,TRBD2,NA,17,CAWSSPGTSGNFYEQYF,TGTGCCTGGAGTTCCCCGGGGACTAGCGGGAACTTCTACGAGCAGTACTTC
TRBJ1-5,TRBV18,TRBD1,NA,13,CASSPLRGQPQHF,TGTGCCAGCTCACCCCTCAGGGGGCAGCCCCAGCATTTT
TRBJ2-1,TRBV6-4,TRBD2,NA,15,CASSDSGLADNEQFF,TGTGCCAGCAGTGACTCGGGACTAGCAGACAATGAGCAGTTCTTC
TRBJ2-6,TRBV7-2,TRBD1,NA,18,CASSSGQGRETGANVLTF,TGTGCCAGCAGCTCCGGACAGGGTCGGGAGACTGGGGCCAACGTCCTGACTTTC
TRBJ2-2,TRBV5-1,NA,NA,15,CASIEGARNTGELFF,TGCGCCAGCATTGAGGGAGCGCGGAACACCGGGGAGCTGTTTTTT
TRBJ2-7,TRBV30,NA,NA,15,CAWSSTTVIRYEQYF,TGTGCCTGGAGCTCCACGACAGTAATCCGCTACGAGCAGTACTTC
TRBJ2-5,TRBV27,NA,NA,14,CASSADWSSRTQYF,TGTGCCAGCAGTGCGGACTGGTCCTCGCGGACCCAGTACTTC
TRBJ2-7,TRBV6-1,NA,once,15,CASSEPPRGSYEQYF,TGTGCCAGCAGTGAACCCCCAAGGGGATCCTACGAGCAGTACTTC
TRBJ2-3,TRBV4-1,NA,NA,17,CASSQDIPGGSTDTQYF,TGCGCCAGCAGCCAAGACATTCCCGGGGGAAGCACAGATACGCAGTATTTT
TRBJ2-7,TRBV2,NA,NA,14,CASTGSEGTKIEYF,TGTGCCAGCACCGGATCAGAAGGGACAAAAATTGAGTACTTC
TRBJ1-1,TRBV5-1,TRBD1,NA,14,CASRDGTANTEAFF,TGCGCCAGCAGGGACGGGACAGCCAACACTGAAGCTTTCTTT
TRBJ1-5,TRBV27,NA,NA,12,CASRGGTQPQHF,TGTGCCAGCAGGGGGGGGACTCAGCCCCAGCATTTT
TRBJ2-2,TRBV9,NA,NA,15,CASNPDEEATGELFF,TGTGCCAGCAACCCCGACGAGGAGGCCACCGGGGAGCTGTTTTTT
TRBJ1-2,TRBV4-1,NA,NA,15,CASSQDSQGSYGYTF,TGCGCCAGCAGCCAAGATTCTCAGGGATCCTATGGCTACACCTTC
TRBJ1-2,TRBV19,NA,NA,13,CASSTERRNGYTF,TGTGCCAGTAGTACGGAACGGAGAAATGGCTACACCTTC
TRBJ1-1,TRBV14,NA,NA,15,CASSQLQGRGTEAFF,TGTGCCAGCAGCCAATTGCAGGGTAGGGGCACTGAAGCTTTCTTT
TRBJ2-7,TRBV11-2,NA,NA,15,CASSLIGLESYEQYF,TGTGCCAGCAGCTTAATCGGGTTAGAGAGCTACGAGCAGTACTTC
TRBJ1-4,TRBV11-3,NA,once,14,CASSPGGTNEKLFF,TGTGCCAGCAGCCCGGGGGGAACTAATGAAAAACTGTTTTTT
TRBJ1-1,TRBV29-1,TRBD1,NA,15,CSVERDRVGDTEAFF,TGCAGCGTTGAAAGGGACAGGGTTGGTGACACTGAAGCTTTCTTT
TRBJ2-1,TRBV5-5,NA,NA,16,CASSIPDGFRGNEQFF,TGTGCCAGCAGCATACCGGACGGGTTTAGGGGCAATGAGCAGTTCTTC
TRBJ1-5,TRBV5-1,TRBD1,NA,16,CASSLEPGQGGQPQHF,TGCGCCAGCAGCTTGGAGCCGGGACAGGGGGGTCAGCCCCAGCATTTT
TRBJ1-1,TRBV2,NA,NA,14,CASSEAPGWPEAFF,TGTGCCAGCAGTGAAGCGCCCGGGTGGCCTGAAGCTTTCTTT
TRBJ2-1,TRBV5-1,TRBD2,once,20,CASSAEPGLAGVNNFNEQFF,TGCGCCAGCAGCGCAGAACCGGGACTAGCGGGAGTAAACAATTTCAATGAGCAGTTCTTC
TRBJ1-5,TRBV7-9,NA,few,15,CASSLGGYSNQPQHF,TGTGCCAGCAGCTTGGGGGGGTATAGCAATCAGCCCCAGCATTTT
TRBJ2-3,TRBV5-1,NA,NA,13,CASSPRDKDTQYF,TGCGCCAGCAGCCCCAGGGATAAAGATACGCAGTATTTT
TRBJ1-4,TRBV7-9,TRBD1,few,14,CASSLQQGNEKLFF,TGTGCCAGCAGCTTACAACAGGGGAATGAAAAACTGTTTTTT